What follows are 30 T cell receptor beta chains derived from one specimen sequenced in a study of shared clonotypes between healthy human individuals (dated by TCRdb to 2019 to 2021). Library generation was performed with the immunoSEQ multiplex PCR assay. The table comes from immuneACCESS by way of TCRdb, which keeps in-frame sequences with V and J called. Part of the clones is missing from these tables; in studies checked, under half for an unresolved V gene and the rest for unknown reasons. Present in this sample are over 2 million clones, roughly 95% of which were seen just once. 0.85% to 1.3% of the sample comes from the top ten. CD8 naive samples consisted of CD45RO-negative cells that were positively selected for CCR7, yielding a CD45RA+CCR7+ population without TemRA cells. The source material was naive CD8+ T cells sorted from blood. The sample's cell subset or site label, decoded: CD45RA+CCR7+. The receptors derive from a man younger than 35 in good health.

Notes on this clone: The sample contains more than one DNA sequence encoding this CDR3. CDR3 coding DNA: TGTGCCAGCAGTTTGACAGGGCCCCTTAACTATGGCTACACCTTC. Amino acid sequence: CASSLTGPLNYGYTF. The chain uses TRBV28 and TRBJ1-2; 7 nucleotides match TRBD1. This CDR3 comprises 15 residues. The germline V gene has CDR1 MDHEN and CDR2 SYDVKM. The junction had 5 bases not matched to a gene; V was cut back by 3 bases and J by 1 base.

The gene calls are TRBV21-1 and TRBJ2-7; TRBD1, the D gene given by the table, was not confirmed from the DNA. TRBV21-1 represents a pseudogene. The length of the CDR3 is 14 residues. CDR3 bases: TGTGCCAGCACCTATAAAACTCCAGGTGGCGAGCAGTACTTC. Protein sequence: CASTYKTPGGEQYF.

The chain is built from TRBV12-2 and TRBJ2-7. TRBV12-2 constitutes a pseudogene. This CDR3 has 15 residues. CDR3: CASRSRGANPYEQYF. Here the CDR3 DNA reads TGTGCAAGTCGCTCGCGAGGGGCCAACCCTTACGAGCAGTACTTC.

The J gene is TRBJ1-1, the V gene TRBV11-2; 11 bases line up with TRBD1. After removal of 5 bases from V and 4 bases from J, the junction contained 3 bases not matched to a gene. CDR3 size: 14 residues. Germline V gene data show CDR1 as SGHAT and CDR2 as FQNNGV. This CDR3 is CASSGDRGGTEAFF. CDR3 DNA sequence: TGTGCCAGCAGCGGGGACAGGGGGGGCACTGAAGCTTTCTTT.

Of note for this clone: The same CDR3 arises from other DNA sequences in this sample as well. The V and J genes are TRBV4-1 and TRBJ2-3, with D uncertain. Trimming pared 0 bases from V and 2 bases from J, leaving 6 bases between. In germline, CDR1 is MGHRA, CDR2 YSYEKL. CDR3 length: 14 amino acids. The CDR3 DNA reads as TGCGCCAGCAGCCAAGATCAGGTCACAGATACGCAGTATTTT. This translates into CASSQDQVTDTQYF.

This chain uses TRBV5-6 with TRBJ2-1; TRBD2 might be the D (5 bases). From germline, CDR1 is SGHDT and CDR2 YYEEEE. V was pared by 0 bases and J by 9 bases, with 10 bases between. CDR3 length: 13 amino acids. The CDR3: CASSLDLEAEQFF. The CDR3 DNA is TGTGCCAGCAGCTTGGACCTGGAGGCTGAGCAGTTCTTC.

With respect to this clone: Other DNA sequences in the same sample also yield this CDR3. This chain connects TRBV7-9 to TRBJ2-7, with D tentatively TRBD1 (6 bases). The germline CDR1 and CDR2 sequences are SEHNR and FQNEAQ (reference sequence). The CDR3 covers 12 residues. Trimming shortened V by 5 bases and J by 4 bases, and 9 bases separated the two germline ends. The CDR3 DNA reads as TGTGCCAGCAGCGTCCAGGGGTACGAGCAGTACTTC. Translation gives CASSVQGYEQYF.

The chain joins TRBV9 to TRBJ1-1; no definite D call. Germline assignment: CDR1 SGDLS and CDR2 YYNGEE. This CDR3 is 16 amino acids long. V lost 3 bases and J lost 0, with 15 bases in between. DNA of the CDR3: TGTGCCAGCAGCGCATCCTTAGGAATTCTGAACACTGAAGCTTTCTTT. This translates into CASSASLGILNTEAFF.

This chain joins TRBV30 and TRBJ1-2; 7 bases are shared with TRBD1. There are 14 residues in the CDR3. Germline assignment: CDR1 GTSNPN and CDR2 SVGIG (reference sequence). With 5 bases clipped from V and 6 bases from J, the junction kept 12 bases outside the gene matches. The CDR3 spells CAWGTENQVNGYTF. Written as DNA, the CDR3 is TGTGCCTGGGGGACAGAAAACCAGGTCAATGGCTACACCTTC.

This clone appeared once. The chain couples TRBV4-3 to TRBJ1-2, with 11 bases matching TRBD1. V lost 1 base and J lost 7; bases outside the gene matches: 8. The CDR3 extends over 16 amino acids. Germline CDR1 is LGHNA and CDR2 is YSLEER. The CDR3 loop is CASSQVWGQGEIGYTF. The CDR3 DNA is TGCGCCAGCAGCCAAGTATGGGGACAGGGGGAGATTGGCTACACCTTC.

The V and J genes are TRBV11-2 and TRBJ2-3; 9 bases align to TRBD2. The germline gives CDR1 SGHAT, CDR2 FQNNGV. Trimming at V came to 2 bases and at J to 2 bases, leaving 5 bases not matched to a gene. CDR3 length equals 16 residues. The CDR3 protein is CASSLSAGGNTDTQYF. For the CDR3, the DNA is TGTGCCAGCAGCTTATCAGCGGGAGGCAACACAGATACGCAGTATTTT. The variable domain in full, with the rest retrieved from reference TRBV11-2 and TRBJ2-3, is EAGVAQSPRYKIIEKRQSVAFWCNPISGHATLYWYQQILGQGPKLLIQFQNNGVVDDSQLPKDRFSAERLKGVDSTLKIQPAKLEDSAVYLCASSLSAGGNTDTQYFGPGTRLTVL.

The chain recombines TRBV7-8 with TRBJ2-5; 8 bases fit TRBD2. V lost 1 base to trimming and J lost 5 bases; unmatched junction nucleotides: 12. This CDR3 is built from 17 residues. Germline CDR1 SGHVS, CDR2 FQNEAQ. The CDR3 region has the DNA TGTGCCAGCAGCTTAGGGCCCGCGGGGGGTTTGGAGGAGACCCAGTACTTC. Protein sequence: CASSLGPAGGLEETQYF. Drawing the rest from reference TRBV7-8 and TRBJ2-5, the complete variable domain is GAGVSQSPRYKVAKRGQDVALRCDPISGHVSLFWYQQALGQGPEFLTYFQNEAQLDKSGLPSDRFFAERPEGSVSTLKIQRTQQEDSAVYLCASSLGPAGGLEETQYFGPGTRLLVL.

The rearrangement links TRBV5-1 to TRBJ1-6; maybe TRBD1 (5 bases). V gave up 4 bases and J gave up 11 bases, with 16 bases separating them. Germline lookup yields CDR1 SGHRS and CDR2 YFSETQ. The CDR3 covers 14 residues. The CDR3 reads CASSLWGDRAPLHF. The CDR3 bases are TGCGCCAGCAGCCTTTGGGGCGACCGAGCACCCCTCCACTTT.

The chain joins TRBV30 to TRBJ1-1; 7 bases map to TRBD1. From germline, CDR1 is GTSNPN and CDR2 SVGIG (reference sequence). The CDR3 spans 15 residues. Unmatched junction bases numbered 5, after V lost 0 bases and J lost 1 base. The DNA of the CDR3 is TGTGCCTGGAGTGTCCCAGGGGGACCGAACACTGAAGCTTTCTTT. It specifies CAWSVPGGPNTEAFF. The entire variable domain, with the rest obtained from reference TRBV30 and TRBJ1-1, is as follows: SQTIHQWPATLVQPVGSPLSLECTVEGTSNPNLYWYRQAAGRGLQLLFYSVGIGQISSEVPQNLSASRPQDRQFILSSKKLLLSDSGFYLCAWSVPGGPNTEAFFGQGTRLTVV.

The count of this clone is one. The CDR3 DNA follows: TGTGCCTGGAACCCGGGACTACTCACCGGGGAGCTGTTTTTT. Translation gives CAWNPGLLTGELFF. The chain is built from TRBV30 and TRBJ2-2; 7 nucleotides match TRBD2. V shed 4 bases and J 4 bases; nucleotides not matched to a gene: 6. CDR1 is GTSNPN and CDR2 is SVGIG in the germline V gene (reference sequence). This CDR3 region has 14 residues. The full variable domain, rest sourced from reference TRBV30 and TRBJ2-2, is SQTIHQWPATLVQPVGSPLSLECTVEGTSNPNLYWYRQAAGRGLQLLFYSVGIGQISSEVPQNLSASRPQDRQFILSSKKLLLSDSGFYLCAWNPGLLTGELFFGEGSRLTVL.

The count of this clone is one. The V call is TRBV7-2, the J call TRBJ2-1, with D perhaps matching TRBD1 (6 bases). The ends were cut back, 3 bases at V and 4 bases at J, with 10 bases in the middle. Per germline, CDR1 SGHTA and CDR2 FQGNSA. This CDR3 contains 14 residues. CDR3 amino acids: CASSFARGYNEQFF. In DNA, the CDR3 is TGTGCCAGCAGCTTCGCTAGGGGGTACAATGAGCAGTTCTTC.

This clone was seen just once. The rearrangement links TRBV13 to TRBJ2-3, with 14 bases matching TRBD2. Germline V CDR1 and CDR2: PRHDT, FYEKMQ (reference sequence). The CDR3 contains 18 residues. V gave up 5 bases and J gave up 0 bases; unmatched junction bases: 7. This CDR3 reads CASSTGLAGDLSTDTQYF. The DNA of the CDR3 is TGTGCCAGCAGCACGGGACTAGCGGGAGATCTTAGCACAGATACGCAGTATTTT. Full variable domain (remainder filled in from reference TRBV13 and TRBJ2-3): AAGVIQSPRHLIKEKRETATLKCYPIPRHDTVYWYQQGPGQDPQFLISFYEKMQSDKGSIPDRFSAQQFSDYHSELNMSSLELGDSALYFCASSTGLAGDLSTDTQYFGPGTRLTVL.

This clone is a singleton in its sample. The rearrangement links TRBV10-2 to TRBJ2-7; 9 bases match TRBD1. Germline CDR1 reads WSHSY; CDR2 reads SAAADI. With 8 bases clipped from V and 1 base from J, the junction kept 15 bases outside the gene matches. This CDR3 has 17 residues. The chain's CDR3 is CASLGGTGGTVSYEQYF. The CDR3 nucleotides read TGCGCCAGCCTGGGCGGCACAGGGGGCACGGTTTCCTACGAGCAGTACTTC.

The rearrangement joins TRBV13 to TRBJ2-5; D may be TRBD1 or TRBD2 (5 bases each). There are 15 residues in the CDR3. V gave up 5 bases and J gave up 2 bases, with 15 bases separating them. Germline CDR1 is PRHDT and CDR2 is FYEKMQ (reference sequence). This CDR3 is CASSAAAGTQETQYF. DNA for the CDR3: TGTGCCAGCAGCGCCGCGGCAGGGACGCAAGAGACCCAGTACTTC.

The chain uses TRBV11-2 and TRBJ2-2; perhaps TRBD1 as D (6 bases). V lost 5 bases and J lost 1, with 17 bases in between. Germline CDR1 reads SGHAT; CDR2 reads FQNNGV. CDR3 length: 17 residues. The CDR3 loop reads CASSPSPDRKNTGELFF. DNA for the CDR3: TGTGCCAGCAGCCCGTCCCCGGACAGAAAGAACACCGGGGAGCTGTTTTTT.

The chain joins TRBV11-2 to TRBJ2-7; D is possibly TRBD1 (7 bases). CDR1 is SGHAT and CDR2 is FQNNGV in the germline V gene. The ends were cut back, 2 bases at V and 2 bases at J, with 13 bases in the middle. The CDR3 spans 15 residues. The CDR3 nucleotides are TGTGCCAGCAGCTTACGTACAGGGGAGGCCTACGAGCAGTACTTC. Translated: CASSLRTGEAYEQYF.

The chain is built from TRBV7-9 and TRBJ2-7, with 9 bases lining up with TRBD1. This CDR3 has 15 amino acids. V was clipped by 8 bases and J by 1 base; unmatched bases: 9. Germline CDR1 reads SEHNR; CDR2 reads FQNEAQ (reference sequence). CDR3: CASRSGQGPSYEQYF. CDR3 nucleotide sequence: TGTGCCAGCCGATCCGGACAGGGGCCATCCTACGAGCAGTACTTC.

This sequence joins TRBV27 and TRBJ2-5; 12 bases agree with TRBD1. Matching the DNA end better, TRBJ2-7 makes the J call doubtful. The CDR3 is 15 residues long. From germline, CDR1 is MNHEY and CDR2 SMNVEV (reference sequence). CDR3 loop: CASSGDRGPPYEQYF. Written as DNA, the CDR3 is TGTGCCAGCAGTGGGGACAGGGGGCCTCCTTACGAGCAGTACTTC.

The sample holds one count of this clone. This rearrangement joins TRBV4-1 to TRBJ2-7; 10 bases line up with TRBD1. V shed 1 base, J shed 1 base, and the junction held 7 bases outside the gene matches. CDR3 length: 17 amino acids. Germline lookup yields CDR1 MGHRA and CDR2 YSYEKL. The CDR3 nucleotides are TGCGCCAGCAGCCAAGGATTAGGACAGGGGGGATCCTACGAGCAGTACTTC. Translated, it gives CASSQGLGQGGSYEQYF.

The chain carries TRBV2 and TRBJ1-2, with 7 bases identical to TRBD1. The CDR3 extends over 15 amino acids. The J segment lost 1 base and the V segment lost 6 bases, leaving 8 bases of the junction unmatched. Germline V gene data show CDR1 as SNHLY and CDR2 as FYNNEI. CDR3 region: CASRGDSLLNYGYTF. The CDR3 DNA follows: TGTGCCAGCAGGGGGGACAGCCTACTTAACTATGGCTACACCTTC.

CDR3 amino acids: CASSLNSDALGQYF. The DNA for the CDR3 is TGCGCCAGCAGCCTAAACTCGGATGCCCTCGGGCAGTACTTC. The rearrangement uses TRBV4-1 and TRBJ2-7, with D uncertain. Germline CDR1 MGHRA, CDR2 YSYEKL. V lost 4 bases and J lost 9, with 19 bases in between. This CDR3 is built from 14 residues.

The chain links TRBV7-2 to TRBJ2-1, with 11 nucleotides matching TRBD2. Losses at the gene ends were 5 bases for V and 10 bases for J; bases not matched to a gene: 7. Looked up from germline, CDR1 is SGHTA and CDR2 is FQGNSA. CDR3 size: 14 residues. This chain's CDR3 is CASSRIAGGREQFF. Written as DNA, the CDR3 is TGTGCCAGCAGCCGGATAGCGGGAGGGCGCGAGCAGTTCTTC.

The V and J genes are TRBV7-9 and TRBJ2-3; TRBD2 matches at 15 bases. Trimming removed 4 bases from V and 0 bases from J; junction bases left unmatched: 5. This CDR3 contains 18 residues. The V gene's germline CDR1 is SEHNR and CDR2 FQNEAQ (reference sequence). The CDR3 sequence is CASSSGLAGGTSTDTQYF. CDR3 nucleotides: TGTGCCAGCAGCTCGGGACTAGCGGGAGGTACTAGCACAGATACGCAGTATTTT.

V and J are TRBV5-6 and TRBJ2-5, with 10 bases fitting TRBD1. From germline, CDR1 is SGHDT and CDR2 YYEEEE. The CDR3 is made up of 13 amino acids. J was trimmed by 5 bases and V by 4 bases; bases with no gene match: 2. The CDR3 DNA reads TGTGCCAGCAGCACGGACAGGGGGGAGACCCAGTACTTC. Its protein product is CASSTDRGETQYF.

The chain recombines TRBV27 with TRBJ2-5; the D is unclear. CDR1 MNHEY and CDR2 SMNVEV come from the germline V gene (reference sequence). This CDR3 is built from 13 residues. The ends were cut back, 3 bases at V and 1 base at J, with 6 bases in the middle. The CDR3 coding sequence is TGTGCCAGCAGTTTCGGGTCCCAAGAGACCCAGTACTTC. The encoded protein is CASSFGSQETQYF.